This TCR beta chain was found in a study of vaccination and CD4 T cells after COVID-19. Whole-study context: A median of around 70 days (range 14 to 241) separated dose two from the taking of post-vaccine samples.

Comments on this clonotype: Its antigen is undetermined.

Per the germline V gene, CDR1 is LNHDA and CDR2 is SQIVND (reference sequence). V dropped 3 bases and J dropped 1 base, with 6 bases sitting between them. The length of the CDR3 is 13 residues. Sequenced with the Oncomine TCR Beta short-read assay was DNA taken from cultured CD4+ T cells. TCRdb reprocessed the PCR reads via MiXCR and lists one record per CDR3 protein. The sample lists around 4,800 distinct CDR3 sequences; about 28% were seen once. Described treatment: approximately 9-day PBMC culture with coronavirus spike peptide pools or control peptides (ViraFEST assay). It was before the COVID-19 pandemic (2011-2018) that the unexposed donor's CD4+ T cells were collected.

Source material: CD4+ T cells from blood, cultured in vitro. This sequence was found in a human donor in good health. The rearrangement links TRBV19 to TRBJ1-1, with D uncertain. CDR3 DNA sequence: TGTGCCAGTAGTATTTACAAGAACACTGAAGCTTTCTTT. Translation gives CASSIYKNTEAFF. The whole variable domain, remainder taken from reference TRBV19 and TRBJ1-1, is DGGITQSPKYLFRKEGQNVTLSCEQNLNHDAMYWYRQDPGQGLRLIYYSQIVNDFQKGDIAEGYSVSREKKESFPLTVTSAQKNPTAFYLCASSIYKNTEAFFGQGTRLTVV.